Detailed here is one T cell receptor beta chain. Its antigen is still unknown. Sequencing used immunoSEQ multiplex PCR; TCRdb keeps in-frame clones, though not all of them. The profile shows some 79,000 clones, about 61% of them singletons. This specimen belongs to a study of shared clonotypes between healthy human individuals. Overall study results and limits: Sorted-subset sequencing was shown by rarefaction to be incomplete despite large depth.

CD8 memory was a combination of CD45RO+ cells and CCR7-negative CD45RA+ TemRA cells. Germline V gene sequence: CDR1 MNHEY, CDR2 SMNVEV (reference sequence). Trimming removed 1 base from V and 1 base from J; junction bases left unmatched: 4. This CDR3 region has 15 residues. Input material: memory CD8+ T cells sorted from blood. Stated subset: CD45RO+ cells pooled with CCR7-negative TemRA cells. The V and J genes are TRBV27 and TRBJ2-7, with 7 positions matching TRBD1. The sequence was obtained from a man aged 25 to 45 in good health. This CDR3 is CASSLYTGASYEQYF. The CDR3 DNA follows: TGTGCCAGCAGTTTATATACAGGGGCATCCTACGAGCAGTACTTC.